The 3 T cell receptor beta chains reported below all come from one sample, sequenced in a study of cytomegalovirus exposure and HLA in healthy donors. The PCR had 60 Vbeta and 13 Jbeta primers. Produced via immunoSEQ multiplex PCR; TCRdb's table is partial and in-frame only. The sample lists 200,000 or so clones; approximately 78% were seen once. Sequenced sample: PBMCs. The receptors come from a man aged 30-40 years in good health and CMV-seronegative.

In its sample, this clone was seen a few times. The V and J genes are TRBV19 and TRBJ2-5; weak D call: TRBD1 (5 bases). The germline CDR1 and CDR2 sequences are LNHDA and SQIVND (reference sequence). The V end lost 8 bases, the J end lost 2 bases, and 21 bases lay between the germline ends. The CDR3 contains 16 residues. The CDR3 nucleotides are TGTGCCAGTGGAACCTTTTACTGGACACATCAAGAGACCCAGTACTTC. Translation gives CASGTFYWTHQETQYF.

The rearrangement joins TRBV7-6 to TRBJ2-1; the match to TRBD1 covers 8 bases. Germline CDR1 SGHVS, CDR2 FNYEAQ. With V trimmed by 5 bases and J by 6 bases, 6 bases remained unmatched. The CDR3 is made up of 14 amino acids. CDR3 bases: TGTGCCAGCAGCCGCGGACAGGGTGGCAATGAGCAGTTCTTC. Its translation is CASSRGQGGNEQFF. Combining the CDR3 with reference TRBV7-6 and TRBJ2-1 gives the whole variable domain GAGVSQSPRYKVTKRGQDVALRCDPISGHVSLYWYRQALGQGPEFLTYFNYEAQQDKSGLPNDRFSAERPEGSISTLTIQRTEQRDSAMYRCASSRGQGGNEQFFGPGTRLTVL.

The V and J genes are TRBV4-2 and TRBJ1-2; TRBD1 agrees at 9 bases. The CDR3 is 16 residues long. V was pared by 0 bases and J by 4 bases, with 6 bases of the junction left unmatched. Germline loops: CDR1 LGHNA, CDR2 YNFKEQ. The CDR3 loop reads CASSQDGTGTSYGYTF. CDR3 in DNA: TGTGCCAGCAGCCAAGATGGGACAGGGACGTCCTATGGCTACACCTTC.